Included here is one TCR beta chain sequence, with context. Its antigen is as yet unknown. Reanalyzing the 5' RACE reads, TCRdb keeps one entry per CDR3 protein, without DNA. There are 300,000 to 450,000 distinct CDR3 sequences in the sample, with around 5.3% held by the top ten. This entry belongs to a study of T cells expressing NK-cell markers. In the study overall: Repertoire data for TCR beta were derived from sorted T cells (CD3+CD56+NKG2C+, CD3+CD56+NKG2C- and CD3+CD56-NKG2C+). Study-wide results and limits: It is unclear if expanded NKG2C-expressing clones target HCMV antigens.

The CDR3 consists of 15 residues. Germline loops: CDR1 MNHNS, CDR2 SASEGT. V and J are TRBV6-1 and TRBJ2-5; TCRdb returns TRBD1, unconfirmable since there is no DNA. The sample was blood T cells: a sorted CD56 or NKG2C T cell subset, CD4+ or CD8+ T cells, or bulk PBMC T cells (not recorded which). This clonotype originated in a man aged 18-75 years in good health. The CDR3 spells CASYPGGGHGETQYF.